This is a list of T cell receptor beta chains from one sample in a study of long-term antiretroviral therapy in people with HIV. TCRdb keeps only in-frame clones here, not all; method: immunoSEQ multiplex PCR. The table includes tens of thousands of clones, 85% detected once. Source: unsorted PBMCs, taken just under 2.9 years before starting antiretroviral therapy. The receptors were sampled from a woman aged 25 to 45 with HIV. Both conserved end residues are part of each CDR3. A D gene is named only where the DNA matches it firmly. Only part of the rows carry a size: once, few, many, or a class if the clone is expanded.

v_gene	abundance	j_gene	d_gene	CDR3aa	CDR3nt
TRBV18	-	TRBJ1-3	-	CASSGSSDKGDGNTIYF	TGTGCCAGCTCAGGCTCGAGTGACAAGGGGGACGGAAACACCATATATTTT
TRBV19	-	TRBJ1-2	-	CASSLGAANNNYGYTF	TGTGCCAGTAGTCTCGGGGCGGCGAACAATAACTATGGCTACACCTTC
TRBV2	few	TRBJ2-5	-	CASSEAGTNQETQYF	TGTGCCAGCAGTGAAGCTGGGACAAACCAAGAGACCCAGTACTTC
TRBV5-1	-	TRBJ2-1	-	CASSNSGSYNEQFF	TGCGCCAGCAGCAATAGCGGTTCCTACAATGAGCAGTTCTTC
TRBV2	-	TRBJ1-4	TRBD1	CASSRGLGEKLFF	TGTGCCAGCAGCAGGGGGCTGGGGGAAAAACTGTTTTTT
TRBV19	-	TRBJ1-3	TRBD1	CATRTGSSGNTIYF	TGTGCCACTAGGACAGGGAGCTCTGGAAACACCATATATTTT
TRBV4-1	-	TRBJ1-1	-	CASSQTGKNTEAFF	TGCGCCAGCAGCCAGACGGGGAAGAACACTGAAGCTTTCTTT
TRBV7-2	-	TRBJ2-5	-	CASSLGGPSGQETQYF	TGTGCCAGCAGCTTAGGAGGGCCCAGCGGCCAAGAGACCCAGTACTTC
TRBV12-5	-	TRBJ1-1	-	CASVAGQGSEAFF	TGTGCTAGTGTGGCGGGCCAGGGGTCTGAAGCTTTCTTT
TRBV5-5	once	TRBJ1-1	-	CASSSFMNTEAFF	TGTGCCAGCAGCTCCTTTATGAACACTGAAGCTTTCTTT
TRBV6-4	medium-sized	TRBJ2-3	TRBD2	CASSDAGGTDTQYF	TGTGCCAGCAGTGACGCGGGGGGCACAGATACGCAGTATTTT
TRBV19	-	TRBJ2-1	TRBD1	CASSAPGQIYNEQFF	TGTGCCAGTAGCGCTCCGGGACAGATCTACAATGAGCAGTTCTTC
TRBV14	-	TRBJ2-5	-	CASSHPREGMYQETQYF	TGTGCCAGCAGCCATCCGAGAGAGGGGATGTACCAAGAGACCCAGTACTTC
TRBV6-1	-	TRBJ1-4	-	CASSAKDRFSEKLFF	TGTGCCAGCAGCGCCAAGGACCGATTCAGTGAAAAACTGTTTTTT
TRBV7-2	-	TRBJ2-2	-	CASSPARTAGELFF	TGTGCCAGCAGCCCTGCCCGTACGGCCGGGGAGCTGTTTTTT
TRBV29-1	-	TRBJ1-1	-	CSVEGPATTVRRLDTEAFF	TGCAGCGTTGAAGGTCCCGCAACTACCGTGCGTAGGCTGGACACTGAAGCTTTCTTT
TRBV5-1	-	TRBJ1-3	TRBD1	CASSLAAGGGNTIYF	TGCGCCAGCAGCTTGGCGGCAGGGGGTGGAAACACCATATATTTT
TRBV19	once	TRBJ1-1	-	CASSIRSYSNTEAFF	TGTGCCAGTAGTATTCGGTCTTACTCGAACACTGAAGCTTTCTTT
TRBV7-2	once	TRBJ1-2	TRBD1	CASSLGQGRTYGYTF	TGTGCCAGCAGCCTTGGACAGGGGAGGACCTATGGCTACACCTTC
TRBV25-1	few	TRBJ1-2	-	CASSEYRENYGYTF	TGTGCCAGCAGTGAATATCGGGAGAACTATGGCTACACCTTC
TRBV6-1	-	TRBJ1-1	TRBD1	CASSLGQGVNTEAFF	TGTGCCAGCAGCCTCGGACAGGGTGTGAACACTGAAGCTTTCTTT
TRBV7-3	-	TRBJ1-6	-	CASSLEASTTPLHF	TGTGCCAGCAGCTTAGAGGCTTCCACAACACCCCTCCACTTT
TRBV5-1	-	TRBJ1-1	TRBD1	CASSRDGQGGTEAFF	TGCGCCAGCAGCCGTGATGGACAGGGAGGCACTGAAGCTTTCTTT
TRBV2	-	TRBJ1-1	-	CASSEEVSNTEAFF	TGTGCCAGCAGTGAAGAGGTCAGCAACACTGAAGCTTTCTTT
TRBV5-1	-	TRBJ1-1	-	CASSLTPGSEAFF	TGCGCCAGCAGCTTGACTCCGGGATCTGAAGCTTTCTTT
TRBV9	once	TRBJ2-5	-	CASSVGNRGGGETQYF	TGTGCCAGCAGCGTAGGGAACAGGGGTGGAGGGGAGACCCAGTACTTC
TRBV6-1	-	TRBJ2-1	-	CASSDSYRDEQFF	TGTGCCAGCAGTGATAGCTACAGGGATGAGCAGTTCTTC